These 2 T cell receptor beta chains came from one sample sequenced in a study of naive and memory T cell subsets. Study findings and constraints: Naive repertoires, especially CD8, held a few larger clonotypes, possibly memory cells re-expressing CD45RA.

An equimolar mix of two oligonucleotides served as the beta constant-region primer for TRBC1 and TRBC2. Four rounds of PCR amplified the ligated cDNA using nested alpha and beta constant-region primers plus SP2. TCRdb recomputed calls from the UMI-ligation and nested PCR reads with MiXCR, one row per CDR3 protein. Among around 160,000 distinct CDR3 sequences listed, 22% were seen once. Antigens of these TCRs are unknown. The material sequenced was naive CD4+ T cells from blood. Every receptor here comes from a human donor in good health.

The chain carries TRBV6-1 and TRBJ1-4, with 9 bases that match TRBD1. V was pared by 5 bases and J by 5 bases, with 15 bases of the junction left unmatched. This CDR3 contains 18 residues. CDR1 MNHNS and CDR2 SASEGT come from the germline V gene. The CDR3 spells CASSLTGGSNNPNEKLFF. CDR3 sequence (DNA): TGTGCCAGCAGTCTTACAGGGGGCTCAAATAACCCCAATGAAAAACTGTTTTTT.

This clonotype was counted between two and nine times. V and J are TRBV5-1 and TRBJ1-1; D gene unclear. The CDR3 covers 16 residues. The V and J ends lost 3 bases and 0 bases respectively, with 15 bases between them. Per the germline V gene, CDR1 is SGHRS and CDR2 is YFSETQ. For the CDR3, the DNA is TGCGCCAGCAGCTGGGAATTAGGGCTCTTGAACACTGAAGCTTTCTTT. Residues: CASSWELGLLNTEAFF.